Below are 19 T cell receptor beta chains sequenced from a single sample in a study of shared clonotypes between healthy human individuals. Sequencing used immunoSEQ multiplex PCR; TCRdb keeps in-frame clones, though not all of them. The profile shows a few hundred thousand clones, 95% to 98% of them singletons. Sequencing was carried out using naive CD4+ T cells sorted from blood. Sample subset: CD45RA+ positively selected. These receptors originate from a young woman in good health.

This rearrangement joins TRBV5-4 to TRBJ2-1; TRBD2 agrees at 9 bases. Trimming cost V 4 bases and J 4 bases; bases outside gene matches: 6. Per germline, CDR1 SGHNT and CDR2 YYREEE (reference sequence). The length of the CDR3 is 15 residues. The CDR3 nucleotides are TGTGCCAGCAGCGGGGGGACTAGCAGTTACAATGAGCAGTTCTTC. Amino acids: CASSGGTSSYNEQFF.

This clone was observed a single time. The CDR3 reads CASGPAVGVEAFF. The CDR3 DNA sequence: TGTGCTAGTGGTCCCGCCGTCGGTGTTGAAGCTTTCTTT. The chain joins TRBV12-5 to TRBJ1-1; D is ambiguous. Germline values: CDR1 LGHNT, CDR2 FRNRAP. The V gene lost 5 bases and the J gene lost 7 bases, with 14 bases spanning the gap. The CDR3 extends over 13 amino acids.

V gene TRBV4-1 combines with J gene TRBJ2-1; 12 bases align to TRBD2. After removal of 2 bases from V and 8 bases from J, the junction contained 7 bases not matched to a gene. Germline lookup yields CDR1 MGHRA and CDR2 YSYEKL. The CDR3 sequence is 16 residues long. CDR3 DNA sequence: TGCGCCAGCAGCCAACCCGGGCTAGCGGGAGGGTATGAGCAGTTCTTC. It codes for CASSQPGLAGGYEQFF.

V is TRBV6-1 and J is TRBJ2-1, with D possibly TRBD2 on 6 matching bases. The germline V gene encodes CDR1 MNHNS and CDR2 SASEGT. This CDR3 is 12 amino acids long. V lost 6 bases to trimming and J lost 7 bases, with 10 bases between them. This CDR3 is CASRTSGNEQFF. The DNA for the CDR3 is TGTGCCAGCAGAACAAGCGGGAATGAGCAGTTCTTC.

The genes are TRBV28 and TRBJ1-5, with 12 bases aligning to TRBD1. Unmatched junction bases numbered 7, after V lost 7 bases and J lost 6 bases. Per the germline V gene, CDR1 is MDHEN and CDR2 is SYDVKM. The CDR3 runs to 15 residues. The CDR3 DNA reads as TGTGCCAGCAAAAAAGGGGACAGGGGGCGTCAGCCCCAGCATTTT. This encodes CASKKGDRGRQPQHF.

The J gene is TRBJ1-2, the V gene TRBV6-5, with TRBD1 matching over 7 bases. CDR3 length: 13 amino acids. Germline CDR1 reads MNHEY; CDR2 reads SVGAGI. V shed 6 bases, J shed 6 bases, and the junction held 7 bases outside the gene matches. The CDR3 nucleotides are TGTGCCAGCAGGGCAGGACAGGTCCATGGCTACACCTTC. It is translated as CASRAGQVHGYTF.

The J gene is TRBJ2-5, the V gene TRBV4-1, with 14 bases identical to TRBD2. The CDR3 covers 16 residues. CDR1 MGHRA and CDR2 YSYEKL come from the germline V gene. Germline trimming cut 6 bases from V and 4 bases from J; bases unmatched to any gene: 7. In nucleotides, the CDR3 is TGCGCCAGCAGGAGACTAGCGGGAGGGCCGGGAGAGACCCAGTACTTC. Translated: CASRRLAGGPGETQYF.

The genes are TRBV27 and TRBJ1-2, with TRBD1 identical over 10 bases. Germline loops: CDR1 MNHEY, CDR2 SMNVEV (reference sequence). V was clipped by 6 bases and J by 4 bases; unmatched bases: 5. The CDR3 has 14 residues. The CDR3 nucleotides read TGTGCCAGCAGGAGGACAGGGGGGAGCTATGGCTACACCTTC. Its translation is CASRRTGGSYGYTF.

The chain carries TRBV11-1 and TRBJ2-5; tentatively, D is TRBD1 (6 bases). The J call is in doubt because the DNA end fits TRBJ2-7 better. The CDR3 extends over 13 amino acids. CDR1 is SGHAT, CDR2 FQDESV, per germline (reference sequence). CDR3 bases: TGTGCCAGCAGGATCGGGACACAGGGCGAGCAGTACTTC. Translating it yields CASRIGTQGEQYF.

The gene calls are TRBV10-1 and TRBJ2-3; TRBD1 is a possible D gene (6 bases). V was cut by 6 bases and J by 2 bases, with 12 bases left in between. Germline V gene lookup returns CDR1 WNHNN and CDR2 SYGVQD (reference sequence). The CDR3 spans 14 residues. This CDR3 reads CASSGTLDTDTQYF. DNA of the CDR3: TGCGCCAGCAGCGGGACACTCGACACAGATACGCAGTATTTT.

V usage is TRBV18 and J usage is TRBJ1-1; no firm D call. V lost 5 bases, J lost 0 bases, and 10 bases lay in between. This CDR3 spans 14 amino acids. Germline CDR1 and CDR2: KGHSH and LQKENI. The CDR3 nucleotides are TGTGCCAGCTCATTGGAGACGGTGAACACTGAAGCTTTCTTT. Translated, it gives CASSLETVNTEAFF.

The chain links TRBV18 to TRBJ2-3, with 8 bases that match TRBD2. The V gene end was trimmed by 6 bases and the J gene end by 3 bases; junction bases not matched to a gene: 11. The CDR3 spans 16 residues. Per germline, CDR1 KGHSH and CDR2 LQKENI. The CDR3 coding sequence is TGTGCCAGCTCTCCGTTCGAGGCTAGCGGGACAGATACGCAGTATTTT. It translates to CASSPFEASGTDTQYF.

The CDR3: CASSPRGWEQFF. The CDR3, as DNA: TGCGCCAGCAGCCCTAGGGGCTGGGAGCAGTTCTTC. This chain links TRBV5-1 with TRBJ2-1; tentative D call: TRBD1 (5 bases). Germline CDR1 is SGHRS and CDR2 is YFSETQ. The CDR3 length is 12 residues. The V end lost 4 bases, the J end lost 10 bases, and 12 bases lay between the germline ends.

CDR3 residues: CASSPTLAGGNYEQYF. CDR3 in DNA: TGTGCCAGCAGCCCAACACTAGCGGGAGGGAACTACGAGCAGTACTTC. The chain joins TRBV11-2 to TRBJ2-7, with TRBD2 matching 13 bases. The CDR3 runs 16 residues. Germline CDR1 reads SGHAT; CDR2 reads FQNNGV. V was pared by 5 bases and J by 3 bases, with 7 bases of the junction left unmatched.

The chain links TRBV5-1 to TRBJ2-6; 11 nucleotides align to TRBD1. The CDR3 is 16 residues long. Per germline, CDR1 SGHRS and CDR2 YFSETQ. V gave up 8 bases and J gave up 2 bases; unmatched junction bases: 6. The CDR3 loop reads CASSDRGRPGANVLTF. The CDR3 nucleotides are TGCGCCAGTTCGGACAGGGGGCGTCCTGGGGCCAACGTCCTGACTTTC.

V gene TRBV5-4 combines with J gene TRBJ2-5; D gene unclear. This CDR3 contains 13 residues. From germline, CDR1 is SGHNT and CDR2 YYREEE (reference sequence). The ends were cut back, 0 bases at V and 4 bases at J, with 7 bases in the middle. For the CDR3, the DNA is TGTGCCAGCAGCTTGGTCCCCCCAGAGACCCAGTACTTC. Protein product: CASSLVPPETQYF.

The chain recombines TRBV5-1 with TRBJ1-4, with a weak D call TRBD1 (5 bases). Germline CDR1 and CDR2: SGHRS and YFSETQ. The ends were cut back, 0 bases at V and 8 bases at J, with 11 bases in the middle. This CDR3 comprises 14 residues. The chain's CDR3 is CASSLEGLREKLFF. The DNA of the CDR3 is TGCGCCAGCAGCTTGGAGGGGTTACGGGAAAAACTGTTTTTT.

This chain links TRBV5-4 with TRBJ1-2, with TRBD1 as a possible D gene (5 bases). CDR1 and CDR2 from the germline V gene are SGHNT and YYREEE (reference sequence). This CDR3 is built from 14 residues. V was trimmed by 7 bases and J by 2 bases, leaving 15 bases between them. The CDR3 sequence: CASRGTLSNYGYTF. CDR3 coding DNA: TGTGCCAGCCGAGGGACTTTATCGAACTATGGCTACACCTTC.

This chain links TRBV11-2 with TRBJ1-1; D remains unclear. The CDR3 totals 14 residues. Trimming stripped 3 bases from V and 4 bases from J, with 12 bases between. Per germline, CDR1 SGHAT and CDR2 FQNNGV. CDR3: CASSFFREGTEAFF. CDR3 coding DNA: TGTGCCAGCAGCTTCTTTAGGGAGGGCACTGAAGCTTTCTTT.